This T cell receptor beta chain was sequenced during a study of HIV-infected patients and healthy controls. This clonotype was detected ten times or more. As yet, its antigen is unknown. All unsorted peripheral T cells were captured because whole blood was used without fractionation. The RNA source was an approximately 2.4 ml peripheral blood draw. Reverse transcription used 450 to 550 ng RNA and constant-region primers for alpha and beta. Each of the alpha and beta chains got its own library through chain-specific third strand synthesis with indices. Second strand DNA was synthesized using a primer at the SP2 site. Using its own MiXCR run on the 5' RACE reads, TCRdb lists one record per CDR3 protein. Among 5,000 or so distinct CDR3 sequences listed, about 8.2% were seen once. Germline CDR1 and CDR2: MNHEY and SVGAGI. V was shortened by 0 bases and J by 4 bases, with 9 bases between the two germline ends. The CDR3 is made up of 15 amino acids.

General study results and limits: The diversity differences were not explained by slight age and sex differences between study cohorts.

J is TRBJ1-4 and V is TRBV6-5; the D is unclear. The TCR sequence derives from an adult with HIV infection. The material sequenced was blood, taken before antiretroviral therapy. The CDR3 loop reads CASSYSTRSNEKLFF. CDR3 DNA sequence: TGTGCCAGCAGTTACTCGACCAGGAGTAATGAAAAACTGTTTTTT.